Presented here are 12 T cell receptor beta chains from one specimen sequenced in a study of shared clonotypes between healthy human individuals. Assay used: immunoSEQ multiplex PCR; TCRdb lists only in-frame clones, some missing. This sample has under 2,500,000 clones, with 90% to 97% found just once. Material: naive CD4+ T cells sorted from blood. As to subset: CD45RA+ positively selected. Every receptor here comes from a man between 18 and 35 years old in good health.

This sequence joins TRBV4-2 and TRBJ1-5; D is ambiguous. Germline CDR1 LGHNA, CDR2 YNFKEQ. V lost 0 bases, J lost 5 bases, and 5 bases lay in between. CDR3 length equals 13 residues. This CDR3 is CASSQERDQPQHF. The CDR3 nucleotides read TGTGCCAGCAGCCAAGAGAGGGATCAGCCCCAGCATTTT.

The chain joins TRBV18 to TRBJ2-1, with D hard to call. This CDR3 has 15 amino acids. Trimming took off 3 bases at V and 1 base at J, with 10 bases between the two ends. Germline assignment: CDR1 KGHSH and CDR2 LQKENI. This CDR3 reads CASSPVYISYNEQFF. DNA for the CDR3: TGTGCCAGCTCACCGGTGTATATTTCCTACAATGAGCAGTTCTTC.

This chain links TRBV12-5 with TRBJ1-5; TRBD1 matches at 9 bases. Looked up from germline, CDR1 is LGHNT and CDR2 is FRNRAP. This CDR3 has 16 amino acids. Trimming at V came to 1 base and at J to 4 bases, leaving 5 bases not matched to a gene. The CDR3 DNA reads as TGTGCTAGTGGTTTGGGTTTGGGACAGGGAAATCAGCCCCAGCATTTT. This codes for CASGLGLGQGNQPQHF. The full variable domain, rest sourced from reference TRBV12-5 and TRBJ1-5, is DARVTQTPRHKVTEMGQEVTMRCQPILGHNTVFWYRQTMMQGLELLAYFRNRAPLDDSGMPKDRFSAEMPDATLATLKIQPSEPRDSAVYFCASGLGLGQGNQPQHFGDGTRLSIL.

This chain joins TRBV5-4 and TRBJ2-7; 11 bases map to TRBD1. The J segment lost 5 bases and the V segment lost 1 base, leaving 8 bases of the junction unmatched. Per the germline V gene, CDR1 is SGHNT and CDR2 is YYREEE (reference sequence). This CDR3 contains 16 residues. CDR3 protein: CASSLTGTGGVHEQYF. DNA of the CDR3: TGTGCCAGCAGCTTGACAGGGACAGGGGGTGTCCACGAGCAGTACTTC. Drawing the rest from reference TRBV5-4 and TRBJ2-7, the complete variable domain is ETGVTQSPTHLIKTRGQQVTLRCSSQSGHNTVSWYQQALGQGPQFIFQYYREEENGRGNFPPRFSGLQFPNYSSELNVNALELDDSALYLCASSLTGTGGVHEQYFGPGTRLTVT.

The V call is TRBV28, the J call TRBJ2-7; D possibly uses TRBD1 or TRBD2 (6 bases each). CDR1 is MDHEN and CDR2 is SYDVKM in the germline V gene. V shed 7 bases and J shed 2 bases, with 15 bases lying between them. The CDR3 loop spans 14 amino acids. The CDR3 sequence: CASTGWGAAYEQYF. For the CDR3, the DNA is TGTGCCAGCACGGGGTGGGGGGCGGCCTACGAGCAGTACTTC.

This clone was seen a single time. V and J are TRBV10-3 and TRBJ2-2; a possible D gene is TRBD2 (5 bases). The CDR3 covers 15 residues. Trimming removed 3 bases at V and 1 base at J, with 9 bases between. Germline V gene data show CDR1 as ENHRY and CDR2 as SYGVKD. CDR3 sequence (DNA): TGTGCCATCAGTGACTTGGCGGGGAACACCGGGGAGCTGTTTTTT. Translation gives CAISDLAGNTGELFF.

The chain uses TRBV11-2 and TRBJ2-2; 7 bases fit TRBD1. The CDR3 is 15 residues long. Germline values: CDR1 SGHAT, CDR2 FQNNGV. Trimming removed 5 bases from V and 4 bases from J; junction bases left unmatched: 7. The CDR3 nucleotides are TGTGCCAGCAGCCGTCCTACAGGGGTCACCGGGGAGCTGTTTTTT. Amino acid sequence: CASSRPTGVTGELFF.

This chain links TRBV9 with TRBJ2-5, with D perhaps assigned TRBD1 or TRBD2 (6 bases each). CDR1 is SGDLS, CDR2 YYNGEE, per germline. The CDR3 covers 15 residues. The ends were cut back, 3 bases at V and 5 bases at J, with 17 bases in the middle. The CDR3 DNA reads TGTGCCAGCAGCGCGGAGGGGGGCCACTGGGAGACCCAGTACTTC. Its translation is CASSAEGGHWETQYF.

In DNA, the CDR3 is TGTGCCAGCAGTTCCGGACAGTCAACGTTCGCTAATGAAAAACTGTTTTTT. It is translated as CASSSGQSTFANEKLFF. J is TRBJ1-4 and V is TRBV28, with TRBD1 as a possible D gene (6 bases). V dropped 4 bases and J dropped 3 bases, with 18 bases sitting between them. CDR1 and CDR2 (germline): MDHEN, SYDVKM. CDR3 size: 17 residues.

This clone was seen a handful of times. CDR3 region: CASSWAQGALETQYF. CDR3 in DNA: TGTGCCAGCAGCTGGGCACAGGGGGCTCTAGAGACCCAGTACTTC. This chain uses TRBV7-9 with TRBJ2-5; 9 bases map to TRBD1. The CDR3 spans 15 residues. Losses at the gene ends were 4 bases for V and 4 bases for J; bases not matched to a gene: 7. Per germline, CDR1 SEHNR and CDR2 FQNEAQ (reference sequence). The variable domain in full, with the rest retrieved from reference TRBV7-9 and TRBJ2-5, is DTGVSQNPRHKITKRGQNVTFRCDPISEHNRLYWYRQTLGQGPEFLTYFQNEAQLEKSRLLSDRFSAERPKGSFSTLEIQRTEQGDSAMYLCASSWAQGALETQYFGPGTRLLVL.

Worth noting for this clone: This same CDR3 is encoded by further DNA sequences in the sample. The chain links TRBV7-9 to TRBJ2-7, with D perhaps assigned TRBD1 or TRBD2 (6 bases each). CDR1 and CDR2 (germline): SEHNR, FQNEAQ (reference sequence). The CDR3 is 14 amino acids. V lost 0 bases and J 2 bases, leaving 8 bases between the germline ends. The CDR3 protein is CASSLAGGTYEQYF. The CDR3, as DNA: TGTGCCAGCAGCTTAGCAGGGGGGACCTACGAGCAGTACTTC.

The V and J genes are TRBV2 and TRBJ2-7, with a possible D match to TRBD2 (6 bases). V lost 6 bases and J lost 6, with 18 bases in between. CDR1 and CDR2 from the germline V gene are SNHLY and FYNNEI. The CDR3 runs 14 residues. The CDR3 sequence: CASRDTGLNLEQYF. For the CDR3, the DNA is TGTGCCAGCAGGGATACGGGACTCAACCTCGAGCAGTACTTC.